What follows is one T cell receptor (beta chain) and its context. This entry is derived from a study of identifying expanded T cells in peripheral blood. The method was immunoSEQ multiplex PCR; TCRdb's version includes in-frame clones alone and lacks a portion of them. Of around 78,000 clones listed, just under 85% are singletons. V gave up 3 bases and J gave up 0 bases; unmatched junction bases: 14. This CDR3 region has 18 residues. The V gene's germline CDR1 is SNHLY and CDR2 FYNNEI. The J gene is TRBJ2-7, the V gene TRBV2; TRBD1 matches at 7 bases. The receptor was isolated from a person aged 18 to 70 in good health. The sample consisted of blood. The CDR3 DNA reads as TGTGCCAGCAGTGAGGTCGGCAGGGGGAAAAGTTTCTCCTACGAGCAGTACTTC. Residues: CASSEVGRGKSFSYEQYF.